This T cell receptor (beta chain) was observed in a study of CD4+ T cells in melanoma. The table came from immunoSEQ multiplex PCR; TCRdb's copy has only in-frame clones and leaves some out. The sample holds 17,000 or so clones, roughly 85% seen once. The TCR originated in a human donor with melanoma. Sequenced: cells from a culture (not recorded whether cultured in vitro).

The CDR3 here is CASSGYGSPLHF. As DNA, the CDR3 is TGTGCCAGCAGTGGCTACGGTTCACCCCTCCACTTT. The chain joins TRBV2 to TRBJ1-6; no definite D call. The CDR3 loop spans 12 amino acids. The ends were cut back, 4 bases at V and 9 bases at J, with 7 bases in the middle. CDR1 SNHLY and CDR2 FYNNEI come from the germline V gene.